The T cell receptor (beta chain) described here comes from a study of T cell repertoires in cytomegalovirus infection. In the study overall: Indications of both CMV infection and matching HLA type were provided by public TCR beta signatures. Whole-study findings and limits: CMV-specific TCR beta clonotypes restricted by HLA-C dominated the ex vivo response. Carriage of CMV together with the relevant HLA was identifiable through cumulative public TCR beta family frequency.

This clonotype was seen a few times. Its matching antigen is unknown. With V trimmed by 4 bases and J by 0 bases, 9 bases remained unmatched. The CDR3 sequence is 19 residues long. CDR1 SEHNR and CDR2 FQNEAQ come from the germline V gene (reference sequence). Via MiXCR, TCRdb re-called the reads, giving one row per CDR3 protein. The data contain 180,000 or so distinct CDR3 sequences, about 18% of them singletons. The TCR comes from a human donor in good health (CMV status not recorded). Some clones in this sample may be carry-over from other donors' samples. The chain joins TRBV7-9 to TRBJ2-2; 12 bases are shared with TRBD2. Source material: CD8+ T cells from PBMCs. The CDR3 coding sequence is TGTGCCAGCAGCTCCCCCGCTAGCGGGGGGGGACCGAACACCGGGGAGCTGTTTTTT. It encodes CASSSPASGGGPNTGELFF.